These 26 T cell receptor beta chains originate from one sample sequenced in a study of blood T cell repertoires in COVID-19. Repertoires were generated with immunoSEQ multiplex PCR, while TCRdb's copy carries only in-frame clones and drops some. Here the sample spans 270,000 or so clones, under 90% being singletons. The sample consisted of peripheral blood. The source is a woman aged 18-35 years with acute or convalescent COVID-19.

The rearrangement joins TRBV12-3 or TRBV12-4 to TRBJ1-1; weak D call: TRBD1 (6 bases). V dropped 7 bases and J dropped 11 bases, with 17 bases sitting between them. The CDR3 has 12 residues. CDR3 nucleotide sequence: TGTGCCAGCACCTCCTCATGGGGGCTGGCTTTCTTT. Protein product: CASTSSWGLAFF.

The V gene is TRBV19, the J gene TRBJ2-1; TRBD2 matches 12 bases. In germline, CDR1 is LNHDA, CDR2 SQIVND (reference sequence). The CDR3 is made up of 17 amino acids. V lost 5 bases to trimming and J lost 1 base; unmatched junction nucleotides: 6. CDR3 sequence (DNA): TGTGCCAGTAGTCTTGACGGACTAGCGGGGTCCTACAATGAGCAGTTCTTC. Translated: CASSLDGLAGSYNEQFF.

The chain links TRBV4-1 to TRBJ2-3, with TRBD1 identical over 9 bases. This CDR3 has 17 amino acids. The germline gives CDR1 MGHRA, CDR2 YSYEKL. V lost 0 bases to trimming and J lost 3 bases; unmatched junction nucleotides: 7. The DNA of the CDR3 is TGCGCCAGCAGCCAAGATGGGACAGGGCGGTGGACAGATACGCAGTATTTT. It encodes CASSQDGTGRWTDTQYF.

This sequence joins TRBV7-2 and TRBJ1-1; D remains ambiguous. V lost 0 bases to trimming and J lost 6 bases, with 11 bases between them. Germline V gives CDR1 SGHTA, CDR2 FQGNSA. This CDR3 is built from 14 residues. The CDR3 loop is CASSLAGLLSEAFF. CDR3 DNA sequence: TGTGCCAGCAGCTTAGCGGGCTTGTTGTCTGAAGCTTTCTTT.

CDR3 bases: TGTGCCTGGAGTGGGCGGGGGAGTCCCGATACGCAGTATTTT. Encoded protein: CAWSGRGSPDTQYF. V usage is TRBV30 and J usage is TRBJ2-3; 7 nucleotides align to TRBD2. V gave up 1 base and J gave up 6 bases; unmatched junction bases: 7. This CDR3 region has 14 residues. In germline, CDR1 is GTSNPN, CDR2 SVGIG (reference sequence).

This chain links TRBV4-3 with TRBJ2-1; the match to TRBD2 covers 9 bases. J was trimmed by 0 bases and V by 0 bases; bases with no gene match: 3. Germline V gene data show CDR1 as LGHNA and CDR2 as YSLEER. The CDR3 runs 17 residues. CDR3: CASSQDAGGSSYNEQFF. In DNA, the CDR3 is TGCGCCAGCAGCCAAGATGCGGGGGGGAGCTCCTACAATGAGCAGTTCTTC.

The chain has TRBV5-6 and TRBJ2-2, with 8 bases fitting TRBD1. From germline, CDR1 is SGHDT and CDR2 YYEEEE. V lost 3 bases, J lost 4 bases, and 5 bases stayed unmatched. The CDR3 covers 15 residues. DNA for the CDR3: TGTGCCAGCAGCTGGGGACAGGCGGGCACCGGGGAGCTGTTTTTT. Translation gives CASSWGQAGTGELFF. Together with reference TRBV5-6 and TRBJ2-2, the CDR3 gives the full variable domain: DAGVTQSPTHLIKTRGQQVTLRCSPKSGHDTVSWYQQALGQGPQFIFQYYEEEERQRGNFPDRFSGHQFPNYSSELNVNALLLGDSALYLCASSWGQAGTGELFFGEGSRLTVL.

This chain uses TRBV19 with TRBJ2-3, with 8 bases identical to TRBD2. CDR1 is LNHDA, CDR2 SQIVND, per germline (reference sequence). J was trimmed by 3 bases and V by 6 bases; bases with no gene match: 8. The CDR3 extends over 15 amino acids. CDR3 in amino acids: CASREPGLETDTQYF. The CDR3 DNA follows: TGTGCCAGTAGGGAGCCGGGACTAGAAACAGATACGCAGTATTTT.

The chain couples TRBV28 to TRBJ1-1; no firm D call. CDR3 length: 12 residues. Trimming shortened V by 6 bases and J by 5 bases, and 10 bases separated the two germline ends. The germline V gene has CDR1 MDHEN and CDR2 SYDVKM. CDR3 sequence reads: CASRSRRTEAFF. The CDR3 nucleotides are TGTGCCAGCAGGTCCCGGAGGACTGAAGCTTTCTTT.

The chain uses TRBV19 and TRBJ1-5; D is undetermined. The germline CDR1 and CDR2 sequences are LNHDA and SQIVND (reference sequence). This CDR3 region has 14 residues. Trimming removed 6 bases at V and 2 bases at J, with 11 bases between. CDR3 sequence: CASRPGSGNQPQHF. In DNA, the CDR3 is TGTGCCAGTAGGCCCGGGTCCGGCAATCAGCCCCAGCATTTT.

The chain has TRBV5-6 and TRBJ1-1, with unresolved D. Deletions cut 6 bases from V and 3 bases from J, with 24 bases between. This CDR3 is built from 17 residues. Germline V gives CDR1 SGHDT, CDR2 YYEEEE. Here the CDR3 reads CASNVGSGGLWDTEAFF. CDR3 nucleotides: TGTGCCAGCAACGTCGGATCCGGAGGGCTATGGGACACTGAAGCTTTCTTT.

This clone appeared once. The chain carries TRBV6-5 and TRBJ1-5; no definite D call. The V gene lost 0 bases and the J gene lost 2 bases, with 8 bases spanning the gap. Per germline, CDR1 MNHEY and CDR2 SVGAGI. This CDR3 region has 15 residues. The CDR3 coding sequence is TGTGCCAGCAGTTACTCCGCTAGTGGCAATCAGCCCCAGCATTTT. It encodes CASSYSASGNQPQHF.

The chain uses TRBV7-3 and TRBJ2-2; 8 nucleotides align to TRBD1. The CDR3 has 15 amino acids. Trimming at V came to 5 bases and at J to 2 bases, leaving 4 bases not matched to a gene. Germline V lookup: CDR1 SGHTA, CDR2 FQGTGA. The CDR3 spells CASSTGTGNTGELFF. DNA of the CDR3: TGTGCCAGCAGCACCGGGACAGGAAACACCGGGGAGCTGTTTTTT. Filled out from reference TRBV7-3 and TRBJ2-2, the complete variable domain reads GAGVSQTPSNKVTEKGKYVELRCDPISGHTALYWYRQSLGQGPEFLIYFQGTGAADDSGLPNDRFFAVRPEGSVSTLKIQRTERGDSAVYLCASSTGTGNTGELFFGEGSRLTVL.

This chain links TRBV29-1 with TRBJ2-7; D unresolved. The CDR3 runs 12 residues. V lost 2 bases and J 7 bases, leaving 12 bases between the germline ends. Per germline, CDR1 SQVTM and CDR2 ANQGSEA. CDR3 nucleotides: TGCAGCGTTGAATTGCCGGGTTGGGAGCAGTACTTC. Its protein product is CSVELPGWEQYF.

CDR3 region: CASSMTGSNYGYTF. CDR3 nucleotides: TGTGCCAGTAGTATGACAGGGTCTAACTATGGCTACACCTTC. The chain combines TRBV19 with TRBJ1-2, with 7 bases identical to TRBD1. V trimming: 3 bases; J trimming: 0 bases; junction bases outside the gene matches: 1. This CDR3 spans 14 amino acids. Germline CDR1 reads LNHDA; CDR2 reads SQIVND (reference sequence).

The chain links TRBV3-1 (or the pseudogene TRBV3-2) to TRBJ1-4, with D hard to call. The V end lost 0 bases, the J end lost 8 bases, and 13 bases lay between the germline ends. Germline V CDR1 and CDR2: LGHDT, YNNKEL (reference sequence). The CDR3 extends over 15 amino acids. CDR3 coding DNA: TGTGCCAGCAGCCAAGATTCCTCCTCCCTAGAAAAACTGTTTTTT. It encodes CASSQDSSSLEKLFF.

The CDR3 protein is CASSLIVGQTAGELFF. The CDR3 DNA is TGTGCCAGCAGTTTAATTGTGGGGCAGACGGCCGGGGAGCTGTTTTTT. V gene TRBV27 combines with J gene TRBJ2-2, with D tentatively TRBD1 (5 bases). The CDR3 is 16 residues long. Between the trimmed V and J ends, which lost 2 bases and 6 bases, there was a span of 16 bases. CDR1 is MNHEY, CDR2 SMNVEV, per germline (reference sequence).

This clone came up a few times. This chain uses TRBV11-3 with TRBJ2-3, with TRBD2 as a possible D gene (5 bases). Germline CDR1 reads SGHNT; CDR2 reads YENEEA. This CDR3 has 10 residues. The V and J ends lost 4 bases and 10 bases respectively, with 6 bases between them. The CDR3 DNA sequence: TGTGCCAGCAGCTCCGGGGCGCAGTATTTT. Translating gives CASSSGAQYF.

The chain links TRBV11-3 to TRBJ1-1; TRBD1 agrees at 9 bases. The CDR3 spans 14 residues. Trimming at V came to 4 bases and at J to 4 bases, leaving 4 bases not matched to a gene. CDR1 and CDR2 (germline): SGHNT, YENEEA. The CDR3 spells CASSYRGLGTEAFF. In nucleotides, the CDR3 is TGTGCCAGCAGCTACAGGGGGCTGGGCACTGAAGCTTTCTTT.

CDR3 coding DNA: TGTGCCACCAATGACAGACAAGAGACCCAGTACTTC. Translation gives CATNDRQETQYF. J is TRBJ2-5 and V is TRBV15; tentatively, D is TRBD1 (5 bases). CDR1 and CDR2 from the germline V gene are LNHNV and YYDKDF (reference sequence). Between the trimmed V and J ends, which lost 7 bases and 2 bases, there was a span of 8 bases. This CDR3 comprises 12 residues.

This clone was observed a few times. The CDR3 here is CASGGGNTGELFF. CDR3 nucleotides: TGCGCCAGCGGCGGGGGGAACACCGGGGAGCTGTTTTTT. This sequence joins TRBV5-1 and TRBJ2-2, with TRBD2 identical over 7 bases. CDR1 is SGHRS, CDR2 YFSETQ, per germline. Trimming removed 7 bases from V and 1 base from J; junction bases left unmatched: 1. CDR3 length: 13 residues.

The chain recombines TRBV2 with TRBJ2-7; TRBD1 might be the D (5 bases). V lost 4 bases and J 2 bases, leaving 12 bases between the germline ends. CDR1 SNHLY and CDR2 FYNNEI come from the germline V gene. There are 14 residues in the CDR3. CDR3 residues: CASSGGRAPYEQYF. As DNA, the CDR3 is TGTGCCAGCAGTGGGGGCAGGGCCCCCTACGAGCAGTACTTC.

The chain uses TRBV18 and TRBJ2-1; D is possibly TRBD2 (10 bases). The CDR3 totals 18 residues. Germline V gives CDR1 KGHSH, CDR2 LQKENI. V was cut by 6 bases and J by 4 bases, with 25 bases left in between. The CDR3 DNA sequence: TGTGCCAGCTCCGGACAGGGGTTAGCGGGAGGATATTACAATGAGCAGTTCTTC. It translates to CASSGQGLAGGYYNEQFF.

The chain joins TRBV11-3 to TRBJ2-1; the D gene is possibly TRBD1 (5 bases). Germline V lookup: CDR1 SGHNT, CDR2 YENEEA. The CDR3 consists of 14 residues. Between the trimmed V and J ends, which lost 3 bases and 7 bases, there was a span of 13 bases. This CDR3 reads CASSFRSGSNEQFF. The CDR3 DNA reads TGTGCCAGCAGCTTTAGATCAGGGTCAAATGAGCAGTTCTTC.

This clone occurred a few times. This sample also contains other DNA sequences that code for the same CDR3. The rearrangement uses TRBV9 and TRBJ2-7; 7 nucleotides line up with TRBD2. The germline gives CDR1 SGDLS, CDR2 YYNGEE. V lost 0 bases, J lost 0 bases, and 0 bases stayed unmatched. This CDR3 comprises 14 residues. In DNA form, the CDR3 reads TGTGCCAGCAGCGTAGGCGGGAGCTCCTACGAGCAGTACTTC. It codes for CASSVGGSSYEQYF.

This chain links TRBV7-3 with TRBJ2-1; 10 bases match TRBD2. The CDR3 runs 15 residues. Losses at the gene ends were 5 bases for V and 7 bases for J; bases not matched to a gene: 8. CDR1 and CDR2 (germline): SGHTA, FQGTGA. The CDR3 is CASSPLSSGSNEQFF. CDR3 DNA sequence: TGTGCCAGCAGCCCGCTATCTAGCGGGAGTAATGAGCAGTTCTTC.